This T cell receptor beta chain originates from a study of T-cell reconstitution after alpha-beta-depleted transplantation in children. Unique molecular identifiers tagged the TCRbeta library. Each CDR3 protein gets one entry after TCRdb re-called the PCR reads with MiXCR. The sample consists of some 70,000 distinct CDR3 sequences, about 7% of them appearing once. The V end was cut by 3 bases, the J end by 3 bases, with 9 bases between. The CDR3 extends over 13 amino acids. CDR1 is DFQATT, CDR2 SNEGSKA, per germline (reference sequence). This clonotype occurred many times. Source: PBMCs from the stem cell graft donor, taken from the stem cell graft. This TCR was recovered from a human donor who donated a stem cell graft to a child with acute lymphoblastic leukemia. The gene calls are TRBV20-1 and TRBJ1-5, with TRBD1 as a possible D gene (5 bases). CDR3 loop: CSARGDYNQPQHF. The CDR3 nucleotides are TGCAGTGCTAGGGGGGACTACAATCAGCCCCAGCATTTT.